A single sample is the source of the 18 T cell receptor beta chains below, sequenced in a study of shared clonotypes between healthy human individuals. Naive-designated CD8 cells lacked CD45RO, were positively enriched for CCR7, and omitted terminally differentiated effector memory CD45RA+ cells. Only in-frame clones appear in the TCRdb table, and some are missing; sequencing was by immunoSEQ multiplex PCR. This sample has under 1 million clones, with approximately 97% found just once. Source material: naive CD8+ T cells sorted from blood. Every receptor here comes from a man younger than 45 in good health.

The chain joins TRBV27 to TRBJ2-7; D might be TRBD1 (6 bases). Germline V lookup: CDR1 MNHEY, CDR2 SMNVEV (reference sequence). This CDR3 is built from 14 residues. With 6 bases removed from V and 0 bases from J, the gap between germline ends came to 12 bases. CDR3 sequence: CASSLDRSSYEQYF. The CDR3 DNA is TGTGCCAGCAGCCTTGACAGGAGCTCCTACGAGCAGTACTTC.

The rearrangement links TRBV29-1 to TRBJ2-1; weak D call: TRBD2 (6 bases). Germline V gene data show CDR1 as SQVTM and CDR2 as ANQGSEA. The CDR3 has 14 residues. V lost 0 bases and J lost 6, with 12 bases in between. This chain's CDR3 is CSVEDRLATNEQFF. CDR3 nucleotide sequence: TGCAGCGTTGAAGATCGCCTAGCGACCAATGAGCAGTTCTTC.

V is TRBV27 and J is TRBJ2-2; D ambiguous. The CDR3 extends over 17 amino acids. Germline assignment: CDR1 MNHEY and CDR2 SMNVEV (reference sequence). Between the trimmed V and J ends, which lost 3 bases and 5 bases, there was a span of 19 bases. The CDR3 coding sequence is TGTGCCAGCAGTTTCGTCAATACGGGTTTGGTGACCGGGGAGCTGTTTTTT. Translation: CASSFVNTGLVTGELFF.

This chain uses TRBV7-9 with TRBJ1-1; weak D call: TRBD1 (6 bases). The CDR3 runs 12 residues. From germline, CDR1 is SEHNR and CDR2 FQNEAQ (reference sequence). V lost 6 bases and J lost 7, with 12 bases in between. The CDR3 loop is CASRQQGIEAFF. For the CDR3, the DNA is TGTGCCAGCAGACAACAGGGAATTGAAGCTTTCTTT.

A remark on this clone: One junction end disagrees with the germline gene, perhaps due to a read error. The chain's CDR3 is CASSLAGGTGELFF. DNA of the CDR3: TGTGCTAGCAGTCTAGCGGGAGGGACCGGGGAGCTGTTTTTT. This rearrangement joins TRBV7-7 to TRBJ2-2; 12 bases agree with TRBD2. This CDR3 spans 14 amino acids. Germline CDR1 SSHAT, CDR2 FNYEAQ (reference sequence).

This clone appeared once. The chain uses TRBV4-1 and TRBJ2-2; 7 positions agree with TRBD2. V gave up 3 bases and J gave up 4 bases; unmatched junction bases: 5. The V gene's germline CDR1 is MGHRA and CDR2 YSYEKL. This CDR3 has 15 amino acids. CDR3 amino acids: CASSQGRGITGELFF. The DNA for the CDR3 is TGCGCCAGCAGCCAGGGGCGGGGGATCACCGGGGAGCTGTTTTTT.

This clone was detected once. J is TRBJ2-7 and V is TRBV11-2, with unresolved D. V lost 2 bases, J lost 4 bases, and 21 bases lay in between. The CDR3 covers 17 residues. The germline CDR1 and CDR2 sequences are SGHAT and FQNNGV. The chain's CDR3 is CASSLFPRLEFTYEQYF. The CDR3 DNA reads as TGTGCCAGCAGCTTATTTCCCCGACTCGAATTCACTTACGAGCAGTACTTC.

The chain recombines TRBV6-1 with TRBJ1-2; the D is unclear. The germline V and J ends were trimmed by 2 bases and 0 bases, with 7 bases remaining between them. This CDR3 has 14 residues. Germline CDR1 is MNHNS and CDR2 is SASEGT. In DNA, the CDR3 is TGTGCCAGCAGTGAAATGAGGTCTAACTATGGCTACACCTTC. Protein: CASSEMRSNYGYTF.

This clone was recorded only once. This sequence joins TRBV7-9 and TRBJ1-2, with D hard to call. CDR1 is SEHNR, CDR2 FQNEAQ, per germline (reference sequence). The CDR3 covers 14 residues. V was clipped by 5 bases and J by 0 bases, with 10 bases between them. The CDR3: CASSHVSPNYGYTF. In DNA form, the CDR3 reads TGTGCCAGCAGCCATGTTAGTCCTAACTATGGCTACACCTTC. The variable domain in full, with the rest retrieved from reference TRBV7-9 and TRBJ1-2, is DTGVSQNPRHKITKRGQNVTFRCDPISEHNRLYWYRQTLGQGPEFLTYFQNEAQLEKSRLLSDRFSAERPKGSFSTLEIQRTEQGDSAMYLCASSHVSPNYGYTFGSGTRLTVV.

The J gene is TRBJ2-7, the V gene TRBV7-2, with a tentative D call TRBD2 (6 bases). Germline loops: CDR1 SGHTA, CDR2 FQGNSA. This CDR3 comprises 16 residues. Trimming took 3 bases from V and 6 from J, leaving 21 bases between them. In DNA, the CDR3 is TGTGCCAGCAGCTTTTCATTGGGGAGGTTGGAACGCGAGCAGTACTTC. This encodes CASSFSLGRLEREQYF.

This rearrangement joins TRBV29-1 to TRBJ2-1; no clear D gene. V lost 2 bases to trimming and J lost 5 bases, with 16 bases between them. The CDR3 has 15 residues. From germline, CDR1 is SQVTM and CDR2 ANQGSEA. CDR3 DNA: TGCAGCGTTGAACGGCCCAACACACTCCACAATGAGCAGTTCTTC. Its protein is CSVERPNTLHNEQFF.

The chain joins TRBV19 to TRBJ2-1, with 10 bases lining up with TRBD2. Germline lookup yields CDR1 LNHDA and CDR2 SQIVND (reference sequence). The CDR3 is made up of 15 amino acids. V lost 8 bases to trimming and J lost 9 bases; unmatched junction nucleotides: 13. CDR3 in amino acids: CASGAGASGRSEQFF. The DNA for the CDR3 is TGTGCCAGTGGAGCGGGGGCTAGCGGGAGAAGTGAGCAGTTCTTC.

V is TRBV6-5 and J is TRBJ2-1; D is uncertain. V lost 2 bases and J 4 bases, leaving 12 bases between the germline ends. This CDR3 has 15 residues. Germline V gene data show CDR1 as MNHEY and CDR2 as SVGAGI. The CDR3 reads CASSYGPPGYNEQFF. The DNA of the CDR3 is TGTGCCAGCAGTTACGGGCCCCCCGGGTACAATGAGCAGTTCTTC.

This clone showed up just once. V and J are TRBV4-3 and TRBJ1-1; 8 bases map to TRBD1. The germline V gene has CDR1 LGHNA and CDR2 YSLEER. This CDR3 is built from 14 residues. Unmatched junction bases numbered 4, after V lost 1 base and J lost 6 bases. CDR3 sequence: CASSQGRTGPEAFF. CDR3 nucleotides: TGCGCCAGCAGCCAAGGGAGGACAGGGCCTGAAGCTTTCTTT.

This clone appeared once. The chain links TRBV10-3 to TRBJ2-7; 8 positions match TRBD2. The CDR3 sequence is 16 residues long. Germline V gives CDR1 ENHRY, CDR2 SYGVKD. The V gene end was trimmed by 2 bases and the J gene end by 2 bases; junction bases not matched to a gene: 8. The CDR3 region has the DNA TGTGCCATCAGTGAGCCGCCAACTAGCGGCCCCTACGAGCAGTACTTC. Translation gives CAISEPPTSGPYEQYF.

This chain joins TRBV7-9 and TRBJ2-3; D is unclear. V lost 5 bases and J 3 bases, leaving 6 bases between the germline ends. The CDR3 runs to 12 residues. CDR1 and CDR2 (germline): SEHNR, FQNEAQ (reference sequence). CDR3 in amino acids: CASSEKTDTQYF. CDR3 nucleotides: TGTGCCAGCAGCGAGAAGACAGATACGCAGTATTTT. The variable domain in full, with the rest retrieved from reference TRBV7-9 and TRBJ2-3, is DTGVSQNPRHKITKRGQNVTFRCDPISEHNRLYWYRQTLGQGPEFLTYFQNEAQLEKSRLLSDRFSAERPKGSFSTLEIQRTEQGDSAMYLCASSEKTDTQYFGPGTRLTVL.

This clone was observed once. The chain uses TRBV28 and TRBJ2-3, with 10 positions matching TRBD2. CDR3 length: 16 residues. Germline lookup yields CDR1 MDHEN and CDR2 SYDVKM. V was pared by 5 bases and J by 2 bases, with 7 bases of the junction left unmatched. CDR3 DNA sequence: TGTGCCAGCAGTCCCCTAGCGGGAGCTGACACAGATACGCAGTATTTT. As protein: CASSPLAGADTDTQYF.

The chain employs TRBV6-1 and TRBJ2-7, with 9 bases lining up with TRBD2. V was pared by 6 bases and J by 3 bases, with 9 bases of the junction left unmatched. Germline V gives CDR1 MNHNS, CDR2 SASEGT. CDR3 length equals 15 residues. CDR3 DNA: TGTGCCAGCAGGTACGGGCTAGCGGGATACTACGAGCAGTACTTC. Its protein is CASRYGLAGYYEQYF.